One T cell receptor beta chain is described in this entry. Some clones are missing from TCRdb's copy, which holds only in-frame ones; the method was immunoSEQ multiplex PCR. The table has approximately 500,000 clones, 65% to 85% seen once. These data belong to a study of shared clonotypes between healthy human individuals. Germline CDR1 reads MDHEN; CDR2 reads SYDVKM. The ends were cut back, 2 bases at V and 0 bases at J, with 11 bases in the middle. The CDR3 consists of 16 residues. Sequencing was performed on PBMCs. This sequence was found in a woman between 40 and 55 years old in good health. Some clones in this sample may be carry-over from other donors' samples. V usage is TRBV28 and J usage is TRBJ1-5; D ambiguous. The CDR3 nucleotides are TGTGCCAGCAGTTTAGGTTCGCTGTATAGCAATCAGCCCCAGCATTTT. Amino acid sequence: CASSLGSLYSNQPQHF.